The T cell receptor beta chain described here comes from a study of T cell responses to AZD1222 COVID-19 vaccine. Method: immunoSEQ multiplex PCR; TCRdb's copy keeps in-frame clones and lacks some. The sample lists around 100,000 clones, around 95% occurring once. Germline CDR1 is MGHRA and CDR2 is YSYEKL. The junction had 6 bases not matched to a gene; V was cut back by 3 bases and J by 8 bases. This CDR3 comprises 13 residues. As regards this clone: Its target is not known.

Points from the study as a whole: Donors skewed white British and female; clonal diversity was possibly underestimated. There were repertoire samples only from the period after the peak T cell response. It was only six AZD1222 recipients who were seropositive at baseline.

The sequence was collected from an adult in good health. The sample consisted of peripheral blood, taken on day 0 of AZD1222 vaccination. V is TRBV4-1 and J is TRBJ1-2; 7 bases map to TRBD1. CDR3 region: CASSQGQSKGYTF. The CDR3 DNA sequence: TGCGCCAGCAGCCAGGGACAGTCTAAGGGCTACACCTTC.